These 19 T cell receptor beta chains were all obtained from the same sample, sequenced in a study of regulatory T cells in long-lasting Graves disease. To make TCR beta libraries, researchers used iRepertoire HTBI primers and Arm-PCR of CDR3 regions. TCRdb used MiXCR to reprocess the multiplex PCR reads, holding one entry per CDR3 protein. The repertoire has hundreds of thousands of distinct CDR3 sequences, approximately 15% of them found once; the top ten carry around 19%. Time point: newly diagnosed GD, antithyroid drugs for less than 3 months. RNA isolated from PBMCs was used to make the TCR library. This same sample was also part of a study on T cells in Graves' hyperthyroidism and ophthalmopathy.

The input for sequencing was peripheral blood mononuclear cells (PBMCs), taken at new diagnosis, from a patient treated with antithyroid drugs. All receptors come from a woman in her 30s with Graves disease.

This clonotype was counted between two and nine times. The chain combines TRBV30 with TRBJ2-2, with D unclear. CDR1 and CDR2 from the germline V gene are GTSNPN and SVGIG (reference sequence). Trimming cost V 2 bases and J 9 bases, with 19 bases left between them. This CDR3 has 15 amino acids. The CDR3 loop is CAWSHVVGPFRELFF. DNA of the CDR3: TGTGCCTGGAGTCATGTTGTGGGCCCATTCCGGGAGCTGTTTTTT.

The V call is TRBV18, the J call TRBJ2-1; TRBD2 matches 8 bases. The CDR3 runs 17 residues. Trimming removed 0 bases from V and 6 bases from J; junction bases left unmatched: 10. Germline assignment: CDR1 KGHSH and CDR2 LQKENI. The CDR3, as DNA: TGTGCCAGCTCACCACCGATGAGCTTAGCGGGGCTCAATGAGCAGTTCTTC. It specifies CASSPPMSLAGLNEQFF.

V usage is TRBV6-1 and J usage is TRBJ1-2; D not certain. This CDR3 has 13 residues. Trimming pared 8 bases from V and 7 bases from J, leaving 17 bases between. The germline V gene has CDR1 MNHNS and CDR2 SASEGT. CDR3 amino acids: CASAERPEGGYTF. The CDR3 nucleotides are TGTGCCAGCGCTGAAAGACCGGAGGGTGGCTACACCTTC.

With regard to this clonotype: A much bigger clone sits one base away, suggesting this may be a read error. CDR3 nucleotides: TGTGCCAGCAGCCAAGTTAACTACGAGCAGTTCTTC. Amino acids: CASSQVNYEQFF. The chain links TRBV3-1 to TRBJ2-1; D is uncertain. CDR1 is LGHDT and CDR2 is YNNKEL in the germline V gene (reference sequence). This CDR3 is 12 amino acids long. V lost 1 base, J lost 10 bases, and 8 bases lay in between.

The rearrangement uses TRBV7-9 and TRBJ2-2; the D is unclear. Per the germline V gene, CDR1 is SEHNR and CDR2 is FQNEAQ (reference sequence). The CDR3 length is 13 residues. V was pared by 6 bases and J by 8 bases, with 13 bases between. The CDR3 loop reads CASSILERGELFF. CDR3 bases: TGTGCCAGCAGTATTCTTGAGAGGGGGGAGCTGTTTTTT.

V is TRBV28 and J is TRBJ1-1; 10 bases agree with TRBD1. CDR3 length: 18 residues. Trimming cost V 5 bases and J 0 bases; bases outside gene matches: 12. Germline V gene lookup returns CDR1 MDHEN and CDR2 SYDVKM. Written as DNA, the CDR3 is TGTGCCAGCAGTCTCGTCCCGGGACAGGGGAGGATGAACACTGAAGCTTTCTTT. It translates to CASSLVPGQGRMNTEAFF.

V gene TRBV9 combines with J gene TRBJ1-4; D uncertain. This CDR3 region has 14 residues. The germline V gene encodes CDR1 SGDLS and CDR2 YYNGEE. Trimming removed 4 bases from V and 8 bases from J, with 15 bases in between. The CDR3 region has the DNA TGTGCCAGCAGCCCCGGACTGGGCGTAGAAAAACTGTTTTTT. Protein product: CASSPGLGVEKLFF.

This clonotype occurred a few times. The CDR3 nucleotides are TGTGCCAGCAGCGCGGGTGGAAATAGATGGGATACGCAGTATTTT. Its protein product is CASSAGGNRWDTQYF. V usage is TRBV7-3 and J usage is TRBJ2-3, with D possibly being TRBD2 (5 bases). Trimming pared 5 bases from V and 6 bases from J, leaving 18 bases between. CDR3 length: 15 amino acids. Germline V gene sequence: CDR1 SGHTA, CDR2 FQGTGA. Together with reference TRBV7-3 and TRBJ2-3, the CDR3 gives the full variable domain: GAGVSQTPSNKVTEKGKYVELRCDPISGHTALYWYRQSLGQGPEFLIYFQGTGAADDSGLPNDRFFAVRPEGSVSTLKIQRTERGDSAVYLCASSAGGNRWDTQYFGPGTRLTVL.

This clonotype was recorded many times. The chain joins TRBV9 to TRBJ2-7; D unclear. This CDR3 has 15 residues. Trimming took off 0 bases at V and 5 bases at J, with 15 bases between the two ends. CDR1 and CDR2 from the germline V gene are SGDLS and YYNGEE. The CDR3 here is CASSVGDLPLNEQYF. CDR3 DNA: TGTGCCAGCAGCGTAGGTGACCTCCCTCTGAACGAGCAGTACTTC.

The table lists this clonotype with many counts. The rearrangement joins TRBV27 to TRBJ1-5; D not resolved. The V and J ends lost 4 bases and 2 bases respectively, with 12 bases between them. Germline loops: CDR1 MNHEY, CDR2 SMNVEV (reference sequence). This CDR3 comprises 15 residues. This CDR3 is CASSSTPRGNQPQHF. The CDR3 DNA sequence: TGTGCCAGCAGTTCCACCCCCCGGGGCAATCAGCCCCAGCATTTT.

The genes are TRBV7-9 and TRBJ2-2; D gene unclear. This CDR3 is 14 amino acids long. CDR1 SEHNR and CDR2 FQNEAQ come from the germline V gene (reference sequence). The V end was cut by 6 bases, the J end by 4 bases, with 12 bases between. The CDR3 reads CASRYMGSTGELFF. DNA of the CDR3: TGTGCCAGCAGGTACATGGGGTCCACCGGGGAGCTGTTTTTT.

The chain has TRBV20-1 and TRBJ2-3; D unresolved. Per the germline V gene, CDR1 is DFQATT and CDR2 is SNEGSKA (reference sequence). The V gene lost 0 bases and the J gene lost 2 bases, with 9 bases spanning the gap. This CDR3 region has 14 residues. The CDR3 coding sequence is TGCAGTGCTAGAGATATGGGTATCACAGATACGCAGTATTTT. It yields the protein CSARDMGITDTQYF.

This clonotype was counted a few times. The chain uses TRBV6-1 and TRBJ2-4, with 9 bases fitting TRBD2. Germline loops: CDR1 MNHNS, CDR2 SASEGT. V was clipped by 6 bases and J by 6 bases; unmatched bases: 9. This CDR3 comprises 15 residues. The CDR3 sequence: CASSFSGSRGNIQYF. The DNA for the CDR3 is TGTGCCAGCAGCTTTAGCGGGAGTCGGGGAAACATTCAGTACTTC.

This clonotype was detected many times. The rearrangement joins TRBV27 to TRBJ1-5; 7 nucleotides agree with TRBD1. This CDR3 is built from 17 residues. In germline, CDR1 is MNHEY, CDR2 SMNVEV (reference sequence). The ends lost 5 bases at V and 2 bases at J; junction bases unmatched: 12. CDR3 in amino acids: CASSKTGVNIGNQPQHF. For the CDR3, the DNA is TGTGCCAGCAGTAAAACAGGGGTGAATATTGGCAATCAGCCCCAGCATTTT.

J is TRBJ2-1 and V is TRBV12-3 or TRBV12-4; D remains unclear. V was shortened by 10 bases and J by 8 bases, with 15 bases between the two germline ends. The CDR3 sequence is 12 residues long. CDR3 protein: CATTCLIDEQFF. In DNA, the CDR3 is TGTGCCACCACATGTCTTATCGATGAGCAGTTCTTC.

Comments on this clonotype: This is likely a read error, given that the CDR3 carries no conserved phenylalanine or tryptophan at its end. The gene calls are TRBV6-2 or TRBV6-3 and TRBJ1-3; D perhaps matches TRBD1 (6 bases). V was clipped by 4 bases and J by 2 bases, with 12 bases between them. CDR1 is MNHEY and CDR2 is SVGEGT in the germline V gene. CDR3 length: 15 residues. Here the CDR3 DNA reads TGTGCCAGCAGTTCGATACAGGGAACTGGAAACACCATATATCTT. This encodes CASSSIQGTGNTIYL.

In regard to this clonotype: A single base separates this from a much larger clone, so it may be a read error. J is TRBJ1-1 and V is TRBV2, with 9 bases identical to TRBD1. The CDR3 contains 14 residues. Germline V lookup: CDR1 SNHLY, CDR2 FYNNEI. J lost 7 bases, V lost 7 bases, and 10 bases had no gene match. CDR3 loop: CASTSLTGGGEAFF. CDR3 DNA: TGTGCCAGCACCTCTCTGACAGGGGGGGGTGAAGCTTTCTTT.

This clonotype was seen a handful of times. The gene calls are TRBV18 and TRBJ2-7, with 10 positions matching TRBD2. The CDR3 length is 15 residues. CDR1 is KGHSH and CDR2 is LQKENI in the germline V gene. V was pared by 4 bases and J by 3 bases, with 6 bases of the junction left unmatched. CDR3 DNA: TGTGCCAGCTCACGGCCGGGACTAGCGAGCTACGAGCAGTACTTC. Translation: CASSRPGLASYEQYF.

This clonotype was counted ten times or more. The chain uses TRBV6-5 and TRBJ1-1; D may be TRBD1 (5 bases). The CDR3 runs to 13 residues. V dropped 2 bases and J dropped 6 bases, with 10 bases sitting between them. Germline CDR1 is MNHEY and CDR2 is SVGAGI. The CDR3 protein is CASSYPGSPEAFF. In nucleotides, the CDR3 is TGTGCCAGCAGTTACCCAGGGAGCCCTGAAGCTTTCTTT.